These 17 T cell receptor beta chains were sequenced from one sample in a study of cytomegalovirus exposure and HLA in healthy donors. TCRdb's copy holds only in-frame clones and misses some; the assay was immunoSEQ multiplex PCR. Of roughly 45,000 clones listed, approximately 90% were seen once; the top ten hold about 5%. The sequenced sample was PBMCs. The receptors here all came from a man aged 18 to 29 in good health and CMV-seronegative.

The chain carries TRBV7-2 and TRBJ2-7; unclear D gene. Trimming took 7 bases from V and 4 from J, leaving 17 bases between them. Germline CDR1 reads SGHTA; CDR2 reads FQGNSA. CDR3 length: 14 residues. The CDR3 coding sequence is TGTGCCAGCACCCTCCCGGGTATCCTTTACGAGCAGTACTTC. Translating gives CASTLPGILYEQYF.

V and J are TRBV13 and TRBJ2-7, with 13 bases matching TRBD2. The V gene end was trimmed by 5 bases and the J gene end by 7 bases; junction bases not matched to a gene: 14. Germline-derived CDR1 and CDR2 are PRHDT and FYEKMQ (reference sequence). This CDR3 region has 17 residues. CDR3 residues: CASSPMGGLAGVGEQYF. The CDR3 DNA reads TGTGCCAGCAGCCCAATGGGTGGACTAGCGGGGGTCGGAGAGCAGTACTTC.

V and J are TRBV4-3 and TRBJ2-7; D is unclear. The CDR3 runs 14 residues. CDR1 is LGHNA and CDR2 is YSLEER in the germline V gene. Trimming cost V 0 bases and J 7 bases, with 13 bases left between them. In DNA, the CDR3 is TGCGCCAGCAGCCAAGATCGCGAGGCTAGGGAGCAGTACTTC. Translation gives CASSQDREAREQYF.

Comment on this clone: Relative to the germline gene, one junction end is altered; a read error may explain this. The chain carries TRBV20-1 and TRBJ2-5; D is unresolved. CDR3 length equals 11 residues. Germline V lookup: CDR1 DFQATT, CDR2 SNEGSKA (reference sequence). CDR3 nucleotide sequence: TGCAGTGCTAGAAACCAGGAGACCCAGTACTTC. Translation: CSARNQETQYF.

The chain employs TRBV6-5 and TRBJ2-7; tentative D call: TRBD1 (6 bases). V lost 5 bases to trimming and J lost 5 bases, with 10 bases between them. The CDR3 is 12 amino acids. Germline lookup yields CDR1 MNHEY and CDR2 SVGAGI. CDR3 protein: CASSPGQHEQYF. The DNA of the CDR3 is TGTGCCAGCAGTCCGGGACAACACGAGCAGTACTTC.

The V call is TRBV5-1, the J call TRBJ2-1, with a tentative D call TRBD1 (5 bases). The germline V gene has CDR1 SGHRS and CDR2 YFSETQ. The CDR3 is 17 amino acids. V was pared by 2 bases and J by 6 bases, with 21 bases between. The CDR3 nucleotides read TGCGCCAGCAGCTTTCAGCCACCCGGACAAAGACCCAATGAGCAGTTCTTC. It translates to CASSFQPPGQRPNEQFF.

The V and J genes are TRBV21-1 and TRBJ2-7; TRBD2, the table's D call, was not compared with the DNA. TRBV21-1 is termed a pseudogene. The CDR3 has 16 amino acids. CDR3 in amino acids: CASSKGVLAGASEQYF. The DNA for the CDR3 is TGTGCCAGCAGCAAAGGAGTCCTAGCGGGAGCAAGCGAGCAGTACTTC.

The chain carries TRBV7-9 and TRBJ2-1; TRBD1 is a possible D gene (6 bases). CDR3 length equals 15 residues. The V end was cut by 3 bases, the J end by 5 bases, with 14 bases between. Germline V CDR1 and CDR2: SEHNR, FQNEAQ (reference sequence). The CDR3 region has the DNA TGTGCCAGCAGCTTGACAGGCACTTTAAACAATGAGCAGTTCTTC. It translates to CASSLTGTLNNEQFF. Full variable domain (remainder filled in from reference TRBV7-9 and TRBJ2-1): DTGVSQNPRHKITKRGQNVTFRCDPISEHNRLYWYRQTLGQGPEFLTYFQNEAQLEKSRLLSDRFSAERPKGSFSTLEIQRTEQGDSAMYLCASSLTGTLNNEQFFGPGTRLTVL.

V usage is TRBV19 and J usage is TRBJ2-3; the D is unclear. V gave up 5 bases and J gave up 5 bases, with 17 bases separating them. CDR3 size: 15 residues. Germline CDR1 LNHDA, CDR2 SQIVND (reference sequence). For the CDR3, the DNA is TGTGCCAGTAGTCTAGGTGACCCTGGGCGAGATACGCAGTATTTT. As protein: CASSLGDPGRDTQYF.

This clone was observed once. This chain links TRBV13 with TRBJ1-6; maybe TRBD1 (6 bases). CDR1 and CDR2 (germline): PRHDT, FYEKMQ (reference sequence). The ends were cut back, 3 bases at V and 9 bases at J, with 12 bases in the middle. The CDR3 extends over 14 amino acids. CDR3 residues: CASSFSAGASPLHF. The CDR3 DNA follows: TGTGCCAGCAGCTTTTCGGCAGGGGCTTCACCCCTCCACTTT.

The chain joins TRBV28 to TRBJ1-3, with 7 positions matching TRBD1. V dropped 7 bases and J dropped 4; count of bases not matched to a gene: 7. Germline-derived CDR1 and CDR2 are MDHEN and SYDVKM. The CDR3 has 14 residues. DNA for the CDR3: TGTGCCAGCACTCGAGGGGGCCTCGGAAACACCATATATTTT. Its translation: CASTRGGLGNTIYF.

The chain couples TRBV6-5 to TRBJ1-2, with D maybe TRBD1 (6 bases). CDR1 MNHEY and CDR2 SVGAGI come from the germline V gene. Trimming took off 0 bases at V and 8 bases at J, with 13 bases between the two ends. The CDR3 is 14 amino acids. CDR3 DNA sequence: TGTGCCAGCAGTTACTCGACAGGCGGGCTAGGCTACACCTTC. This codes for CASSYSTGGLGYTF.

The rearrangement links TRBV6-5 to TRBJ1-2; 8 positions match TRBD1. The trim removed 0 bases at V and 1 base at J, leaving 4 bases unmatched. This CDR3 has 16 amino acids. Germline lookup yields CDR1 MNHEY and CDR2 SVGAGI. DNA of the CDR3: TGTGCCAGCAGTTACTCGGAACAGGGGGTTAACTATGGCTACACCTTC. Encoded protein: CASSYSEQGVNYGYTF.

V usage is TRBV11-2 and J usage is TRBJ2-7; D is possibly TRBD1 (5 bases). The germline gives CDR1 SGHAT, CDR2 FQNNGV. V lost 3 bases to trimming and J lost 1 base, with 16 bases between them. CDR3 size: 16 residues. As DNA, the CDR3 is TGTGCCAGCAGCTTGAACCCACAGGAAATTTCCTACGAGCAGTACTTC. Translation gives CASSLNPQEISYEQYF.

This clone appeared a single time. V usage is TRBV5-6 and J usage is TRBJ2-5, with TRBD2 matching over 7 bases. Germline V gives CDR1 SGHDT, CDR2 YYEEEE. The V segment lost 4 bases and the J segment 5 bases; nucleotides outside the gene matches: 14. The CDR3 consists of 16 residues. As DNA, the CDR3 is TGTGCCAGCAGCATCCTTACTAGCGTGGGCTCGGAGACCCAGTACTTC. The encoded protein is CASSILTSVGSETQYF.

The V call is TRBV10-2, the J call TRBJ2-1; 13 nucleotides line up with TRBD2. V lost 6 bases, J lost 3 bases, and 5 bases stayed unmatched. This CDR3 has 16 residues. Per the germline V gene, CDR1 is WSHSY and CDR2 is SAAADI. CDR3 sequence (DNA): TGCGCCAGCAGGGGGACTAGCGGGACCAGCTACAATGAGCAGTTCTTC. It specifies CASRGTSGTSYNEQFF.

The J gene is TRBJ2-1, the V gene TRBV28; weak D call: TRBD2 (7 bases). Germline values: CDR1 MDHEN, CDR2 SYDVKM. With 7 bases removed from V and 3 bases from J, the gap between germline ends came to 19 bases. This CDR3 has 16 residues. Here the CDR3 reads CASTKGGGTYYNEQFF. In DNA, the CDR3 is TGTGCCAGCACCAAAGGGGGGGGGACATACTACAATGAGCAGTTCTTC.